The 26 T cell receptor beta chains reported below all come from one sample, sequenced in a study of shared clonotypes between healthy human individuals. Generated by immunoSEQ multiplex PCR, the TCRdb table keeps only in-frame clones and is missing some. This table has some 2.3 million clones, approximately 93% appearing once. Sequencing was done on a sample of naive CD4+ T cells from PBMCs. As to subset: CD45RA+ positively selected. These receptors originate from a man aged 18-30 years in good health. Some clones in this sample may be carry-over from other donors' samples.

This clone turned up a few times. The chain uses TRBV7-2 and TRBJ1-5; perhaps TRBD1 as D (5 bases). Germline loops: CDR1 SGHTA, CDR2 FQGNSA. The V gene lost 3 bases and the J gene lost 2 bases, with 8 bases spanning the gap. The CDR3 totals 14 residues. The CDR3 region is CASSLRGGNQPQHF. CDR3 coding DNA: TGTGCCAGCAGCTTGAGAGGGGGCAATCAGCCCCAGCATTTT.

This sequence joins TRBV6-1 and TRBJ1-4, with TRBD1 as a possible D gene (6 bases). From germline, CDR1 is MNHNS and CDR2 SASEGT. Trimming pared 6 bases from V and 8 bases from J, leaving 13 bases between. CDR3 size: 13 residues. This CDR3 reads CASRGGLSEKLFF. The CDR3 nucleotides are TGTGCCAGCAGAGGGGGGTTGAGCGAAAAACTGTTTTTT.

The chain uses TRBV27 and TRBJ1-2; TRBD1 matches 9 bases. The junction had 13 bases not matched to a gene; V was cut back by 6 bases and J by 8 bases. The CDR3 extends over 15 amino acids. Germline lookup yields CDR1 MNHEY and CDR2 SMNVEV (reference sequence). The CDR3 DNA follows: TGTGCCAGCAGCCCGGGGGGACAGGGTGTGCGAGGCTACACCTTC. It specifies CASSPGGQGVRGYTF.

This sequence joins TRBV23-1 and TRBJ2-3, with TRBD2 matching over 8 bases. Being an ORF, TRBV23-1 has a function that is uncertain. The V gene end was trimmed by 0 bases and the J gene end by 2 bases; junction bases not matched to a gene: 7. There are 17 residues in the CDR3. CDR3 protein: CASSQSFTSGPTDTQYF. CDR3 coding DNA: TGCGCCAGCAGTCAATCGTTCACTAGCGGCCCCACAGATACGCAGTATTTT.

The chain is built from TRBV6-5 and TRBJ1-5; perhaps TRBD1 as D (5 bases). CDR1 is MNHEY and CDR2 is SVGAGI in the germline V gene. Between the trimmed V and J ends, which lost 2 bases and 11 bases, there was a span of 16 bases. The CDR3 has 14 residues. In DNA form, the CDR3 reads TGTGCCAGCAGTTACGACGGCCTCCGGGGGACCCAGCATTTT. Encoded protein: CASSYDGLRGTQHF.

Comments on this clone: The sample has other DNA sequences that encode this CDR3 too. This chain links TRBV28 with TRBJ2-7, with D unclear. Germline V gives CDR1 MDHEN, CDR2 SYDVKM. With 3 bases removed from V and 3 bases from J, the gap between germline ends came to 6 bases. This CDR3 has 12 amino acids. The DNA of the CDR3 is TGTGCCAGCAGTTTGTCTTTCTACGAGCAGTACTTC. Translation gives CASSLSFYEQYF.

The J gene is TRBJ2-3, the V gene TRBV5-4; possibly TRBD1 or TRBD2 for D (6 bases each). This CDR3 is built from 15 residues. V lost 2 bases and J lost 2, with 12 bases in between. Germline V gene sequence: CDR1 SGHNT, CDR2 YYREEE (reference sequence). In DNA form, the CDR3 reads TGTGCCAGCAGCTTTCCGGGGGCACACACAGATACGCAGTATTTT. It specifies CASSFPGAHTDTQYF.

The chain employs TRBV6-1 and TRBJ2-5, with D unclear. Trimming stripped 8 bases from V and 4 bases from J, with 11 bases between. CDR3 length equals 12 residues. The germline V gene has CDR1 MNHNS and CDR2 SASEGT. CDR3 in amino acids: CASFRLGETQYF. In DNA form, the CDR3 reads TGTGCCAGCTTTCGGCTTGGAGAGACCCAGTACTTC.

The V and J genes are TRBV11-3 and TRBJ2-1; perhaps TRBD2 as D (5 bases). Germline CDR1 is SGHNT and CDR2 is YENEEA. This CDR3 is built from 16 residues. With 5 bases removed from V and 0 bases from J, the gap between germline ends came to 14 bases. This CDR3 is CASSPSAAYSYNEQFF. DNA for the CDR3: TGTGCCAGCAGCCCATCAGCGGCCTACTCCTACAATGAGCAGTTCTTC.

The chain couples TRBV18 to TRBJ2-7; D remains ambiguous. CDR1 and CDR2 from the germline V gene are KGHSH and LQKENI. This CDR3 has 13 residues. The V and J ends lost 5 bases and 2 bases respectively, with 10 bases between them. CDR3 nucleotide sequence: TGTGCCAGCTCATCGGACGGCACCTACGAGCAGTACTTC. Residues: CASSSDGTYEQYF.

The rearrangement joins TRBV5-1 to TRBJ2-3; possibly TRBD1 for D (6 bases). There are 16 residues in the CDR3. Trimming cost V 4 bases and J 0 bases, with 15 bases left between them. Germline V gives CDR1 SGHRS, CDR2 YFSETQ. CDR3 DNA: TGCGCCAGCAGCGGGAAACAGGGATCTAGCACAGATACGCAGTATTTT. Amino acid sequence: CASSGKQGSSTDTQYF.

This chain connects TRBV5-1 to TRBJ2-7; no reliable D call. V lost 3 bases and J 7 bases, leaving 17 bases between the germline ends. The CDR3 loop spans 14 amino acids. From germline, CDR1 is SGHRS and CDR2 YFSETQ. This chain's CDR3 is CASSSTDGRREQYF. CDR3 in DNA: TGCGCCAGCAGCTCCACGGACGGACGGCGGGAGCAGTACTTC.

The CDR3 region is CASSLGVKETQYF. The CDR3 bases are TGTGCCAGCAGCTTAGGGGTCAAAGAGACCCAGTACTTC. The chain couples TRBV7-9 to TRBJ2-5, with D unclear. The CDR3 runs 13 residues. CDR1 is SEHNR, CDR2 FQNEAQ, per germline (reference sequence). V was clipped by 1 base and J by 3 bases, with 6 bases between them.

The chain recombines TRBV7-9 with TRBJ2-2, with 9 positions matching TRBD2. V was pared by 5 bases and J by 4 bases, with 17 bases of the junction left unmatched. CDR1 SEHNR and CDR2 FQNEAQ come from the germline V gene (reference sequence). CDR3 size: 19 residues. The CDR3, as DNA: TGTGCCAGCAGCCCCATTTATGGTGCGGGAGGGCCGGGCACCGGGGAGCTGTTTTTT. Translating gives CASSPIYGAGGPGTGELFF.

The chain uses TRBV5-4 and TRBJ2-3; 7 bases are a match to TRBD2. J lost 4 bases, V lost 5 bases, and 7 bases had no gene match. This CDR3 is 14 amino acids long. Germline V lookup: CDR1 SGHNT, CDR2 YYREEE (reference sequence). CDR3 sequence reads: CASSRDGGSDTQYF. The DNA for the CDR3 is TGTGCCAGCAGTAGGGACGGGGGGTCAGATACGCAGTATTTT.

Remarks on this clone: The sample contains more than one DNA sequence encoding this CDR3. V gene TRBV5-1 combines with J gene TRBJ1-3; no firm D call. The germline CDR1 and CDR2 sequences are SGHRS and YFSETQ. The CDR3 totals 15 residues. V was shortened by 2 bases and J by 2 bases, with 11 bases between the two germline ends. CDR3 residues: CASSFGSPTGNTIYF. The CDR3 region has the DNA TGCGCCAGCAGCTTTGGGTCCCCAACTGGAAACACCATATATTTT.

The chain joins TRBV7-2 to TRBJ2-2; D gene uncertain. Germline-derived CDR1 and CDR2 are SGHTA and FQGNSA. CDR3 length: 12 residues. Trimming cost V 5 bases and J 3 bases, with 4 bases left between them. CDR3 loop: CASSRYTGELFF. CDR3 DNA: TGTGCCAGCAGCCGATACACCGGGGAGCTGTTTTTT. Filled out from reference TRBV7-2 and TRBJ2-2, the complete variable domain reads GAGVSQSPSNKVTEKGKDVELRCDPISGHTALYWYRQSLGQGLEFLIYFQGNSAPDKSGLPSDRFSAERTGGSVSTLTIQRTQQEDSAVYLCASSRYTGELFFGEGSRLTVL.

V is TRBV6-4 and J is TRBJ1-2; perhaps TRBD1 as D (5 bases). From germline, CDR1 is MRHNA and CDR2 SNTAGT. This CDR3 region has 15 residues. V dropped 6 bases and J dropped 7 bases, with 21 bases sitting between them. The CDR3 loop is CASRRDALYQSGYTF. CDR3 nucleotide sequence: TGTGCCAGCAGACGGGACGCACTATACCAGAGTGGCTACACCTTC.

The CDR3 bases are TGTGCCAGCACTATTATGCATACGCAGTATTTT. Translating it yields CASTIMHTQYF. The chain uses TRBV6-6 and TRBJ2-3; D is uncertain. Germline loops: CDR1 MNHNY, CDR2 SVGAGI (reference sequence). This CDR3 has 11 amino acids. V lost 7 bases and J 7 bases, leaving 9 bases between the germline ends.

V gene TRBV5-1 combines with J gene TRBJ1-2; D might be TRBD1 (6 bases). The CDR3 contains 14 residues. Deletions cut 1 base from V and 7 bases from J, with 14 bases between. The germline V gene has CDR1 SGHRS and CDR2 YFSETQ. CDR3 sequence reads: CASSLPPGVTGYTF. CDR3 DNA: TGCGCCAGCAGCTTGCCACCAGGGGTTACTGGCTACACCTTC. Looking up the rest from reference TRBV5-1 and TRBJ1-2 gives the full variable domain: KAGVTQTPRYLIKTRGQQVTLSCSPISGHRSVSWYQQTPGQGLQFLFEYFSETQRNKGNFPGRFSGRQFSNSRSEMNVSTLELGDSALYLCASSLPPGVTGYTFGSGTRLTVV.

The chain combines TRBV5-1 with TRBJ1-2, with 8 bases fitting TRBD1. V was pared by 0 bases and J by 7 bases, with 8 bases of the junction left unmatched. Germline V CDR1 and CDR2: SGHRS, YFSETQ. The CDR3 length is 15 residues. Written as DNA, the CDR3 is TGCGCCAGCAGCTTGGATGGCAGGGGGCTCGCTGGCTACACCTTC. As protein: CASSLDGRGLAGYTF.

The chain employs TRBV5-1 and TRBJ1-4; TRBD1 agrees at 7 bases. The CDR3 consists of 13 residues. The ends lost 5 bases at V and 12 bases at J; junction bases unmatched: 10. CDR1 and CDR2 (germline): SGHRS, YFSETQ. The CDR3 loop reads CASSPTGLEQLFF. DNA of the CDR3: TGCGCCAGCAGTCCGACAGGGCTGGAACAACTGTTTTTT.

The chain couples TRBV21-1 to TRBJ2-5; the listed D gene, TRBD2, was not tested against the DNA. TRBV21-1 is described as a pseudogene. The CDR3 loop spans 16 amino acids. The CDR3 spells CASSNSRRGTEETQYF. The CDR3, as DNA: TGTGCCAGCAGCAATTCGAGGCGGGGGACGGAAGAGACCCAGTACTTC.

The chain links TRBV29-1 to TRBJ2-7, with 13 positions matching TRBD2. Germline CDR1 SQVTM, CDR2 ANQGSEA. There are 14 residues in the CDR3. V shed 5 bases, J shed 6 bases, and the junction held 7 bases outside the gene matches. CDR3 in DNA: TGCAGCGTTCGAGGACTAGCGGGAGACCGCGAGCAGTACTTC. It encodes CSVRGLAGDREQYF.

On this clone: In the same sample, other DNA sequences code for this CDR3. The chain has TRBV7-3 and TRBJ1-3; D ambiguous. The germline V gene encodes CDR1 SGHTA and CDR2 FQGTGA. CDR3 length equals 14 residues. V dropped 2 bases and J dropped 4 bases, with 9 bases sitting between them. DNA of the CDR3: TGTGCCAGCAGCTTAGGGAGTTCCGGAAACACCATATATTTT. Its protein product is CASSLGSSGNTIYF. Using reference TRBV7-3 and TRBJ1-3 for the parts outside the CDR3, the full variable domain is GAGVSQTPSNKVTEKGKYVELRCDPISGHTALYWYRQSLGQGPEFLIYFQGTGAADDSGLPNDRFFAVRPEGSVSTLKIQRTERGDSAVYLCASSLGSSGNTIYFGEGSWLTVV.

This sequence joins TRBV5-1 and TRBJ1-1, with 9 nucleotides matching TRBD1. This CDR3 is built from 16 residues. Trimming cost V 4 bases and J 2 bases; bases outside gene matches: 9. CDR1 SGHRS and CDR2 YFSETQ come from the germline V gene. Here the CDR3 DNA reads TGCGCCAGCAGCAAAGGACAGGGGAATTTCAACACTGAAGCTTTCTTT. Its translation is CASSKGQGNFNTEAFF.